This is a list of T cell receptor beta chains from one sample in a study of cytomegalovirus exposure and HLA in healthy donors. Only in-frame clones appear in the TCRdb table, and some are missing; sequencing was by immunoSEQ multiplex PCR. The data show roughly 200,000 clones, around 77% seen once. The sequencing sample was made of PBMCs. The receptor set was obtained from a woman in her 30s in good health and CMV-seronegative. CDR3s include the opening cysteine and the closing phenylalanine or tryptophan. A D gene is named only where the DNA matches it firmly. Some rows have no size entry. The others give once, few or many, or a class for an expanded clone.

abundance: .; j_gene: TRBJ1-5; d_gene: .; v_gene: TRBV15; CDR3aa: CATSRDNPQPQHF; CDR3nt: TGTGCCACCAGCAGAGATAATCCGCAGCCCCAGCATTTT
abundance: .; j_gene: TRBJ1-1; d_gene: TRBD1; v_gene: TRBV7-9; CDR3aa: CASSTGQGSTEAFF; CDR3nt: TGTGCCAGCAGTACAGGACAGGGTAGCACTGAAGCTTTCTTT
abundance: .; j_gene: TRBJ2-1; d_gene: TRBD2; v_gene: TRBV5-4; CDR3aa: CASTDPRTSVHNEQFF; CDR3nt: TGTGCCAGCACCGACCCGCGGACTAGCGTGCACAATGAGCAGTTCTTC
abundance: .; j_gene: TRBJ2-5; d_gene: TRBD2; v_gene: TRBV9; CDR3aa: CASSVGRGGETQYF; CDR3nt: TGTGCCAGCAGCGTAGGTCGGGGGGGTGAGACCCAGTACTTC
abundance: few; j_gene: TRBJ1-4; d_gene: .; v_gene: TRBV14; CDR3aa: CASSQQRVAGEKLFF; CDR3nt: TGTGCCAGCAGCCAACAACGGGTGGCGGGTGAAAAACTGTTTTTT
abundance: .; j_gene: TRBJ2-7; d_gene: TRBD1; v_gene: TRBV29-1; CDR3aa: CSVAGTGGHLGYEQYF; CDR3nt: TGCAGCGTTGCCGGGACAGGGGGCCATTTGGGCTACGAGCAGTACTTC
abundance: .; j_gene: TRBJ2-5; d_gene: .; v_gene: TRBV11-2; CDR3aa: CASSPLGGLMETQYF; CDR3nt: TGTGCCAGCAGCCCCCTCGGGGGGCTAATGGAGACCCAGTACTTC
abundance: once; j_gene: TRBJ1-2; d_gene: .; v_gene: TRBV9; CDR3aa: CASSVVALGVDGYTF; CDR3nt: TGTGCCAGCAGCGTAGTAGCCCTAGGGGTGGACGGCTACACCTTC
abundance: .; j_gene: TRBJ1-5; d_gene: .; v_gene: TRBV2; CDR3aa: CASSEGLPAVYQPQHF; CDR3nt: TGTGCCAGCAGTGAAGGACTCCCCGCGGTATATCAGCCCCAGCATTTT
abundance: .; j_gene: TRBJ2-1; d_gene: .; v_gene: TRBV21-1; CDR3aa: CASSKALPWSSYNEQFF; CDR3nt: TGTGCCAGCAGCAAAGCGCTCCCCTGGAGCTCCTACAATGAGCAGTTCTTC
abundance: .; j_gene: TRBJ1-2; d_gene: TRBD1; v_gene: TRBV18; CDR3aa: CASSPGIRDRYGYTF; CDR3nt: TGTGCCAGCTCACCAGGCATCCGGGACAGGTACGGCTACACCTTC
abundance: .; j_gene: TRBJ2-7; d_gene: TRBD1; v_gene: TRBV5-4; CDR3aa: CASSQRDRGVDEQYF; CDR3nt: TGTGCCAGCAGCCAACGGGACAGGGGAGTCGACGAGCAGTACTTC
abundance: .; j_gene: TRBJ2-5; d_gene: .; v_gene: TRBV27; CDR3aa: CASSLLGHSQETQYF; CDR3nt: TGTGCCAGCAGTTTATTAGGACACAGTCAAGAGACCCAGTACTTC
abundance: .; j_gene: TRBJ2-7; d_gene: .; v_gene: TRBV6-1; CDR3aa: CASSAWPLHGTVTYEQYF; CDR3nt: TGTGCCAGCAGTGCATGGCCCCTCCACGGGACTGTCACTTACGAGCAGTACTTC
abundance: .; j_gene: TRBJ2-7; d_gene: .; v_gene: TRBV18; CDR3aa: CASTDRPMSEQYF; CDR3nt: TGTGCCAGCACTGACAGGCCCATGTCCGAGCAGTACTTC
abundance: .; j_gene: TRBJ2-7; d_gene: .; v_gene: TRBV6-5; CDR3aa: CASSYSKQRTYEQYF; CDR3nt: TGTGCCAGCAGTTACTCGAAGCAGAGGACCTACGAGCAGTACTTC
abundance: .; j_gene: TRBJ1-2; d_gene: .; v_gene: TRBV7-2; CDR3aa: CASSPRGAQGARYYGYTF; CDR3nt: TGTGCCAGCAGCCCACGAGGTGCCCAAGGGGCCCGTTACTATGGCTACACCTTC
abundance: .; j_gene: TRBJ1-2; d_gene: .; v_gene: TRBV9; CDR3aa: CASSVTGQPYGYTF; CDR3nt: TGTGCCAGCAGCGTAACCGGACAGCCCTATGGCTACACCTTC
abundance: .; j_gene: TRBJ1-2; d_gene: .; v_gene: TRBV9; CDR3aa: CASSVEPYLGYGYTF; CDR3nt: TGTGCCAGCAGCGTAGAACCCTATCTCGGCTATGGCTACACCTTC
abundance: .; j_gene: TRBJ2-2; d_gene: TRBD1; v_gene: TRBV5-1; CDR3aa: CAGRQGETGELFF; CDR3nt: TGCGCCGGGAGACAGGGCGAAACCGGGGAGCTGTTTTTT
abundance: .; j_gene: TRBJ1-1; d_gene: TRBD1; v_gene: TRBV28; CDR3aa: CASSWDRVNTEAFF; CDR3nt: TGTGCCAGCAGTTGGGACAGAGTGAACACTGAAGCTTTCTTT
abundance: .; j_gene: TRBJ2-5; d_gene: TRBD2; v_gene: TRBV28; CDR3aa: CASSLGGGPGETQYF; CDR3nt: TGTGCCAGCAGTTTAGGGGGAGGGCCGGGGGAGACCCAGTACTTC
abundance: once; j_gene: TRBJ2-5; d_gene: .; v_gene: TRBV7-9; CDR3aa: CASESNLKRYGQETQYF; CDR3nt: TGTGCCAGCGAATCGAATTTGAAGCGGTACGGCCAAGAGACCCAGTACTTC
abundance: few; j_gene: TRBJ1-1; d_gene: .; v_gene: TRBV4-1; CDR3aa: CASSPGRGWSFF; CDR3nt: TGCGCCAGCAGCCCAGGGAGGGGATGGTCTTTCTTT
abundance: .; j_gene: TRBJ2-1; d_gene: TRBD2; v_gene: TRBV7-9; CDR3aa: CASSAAGTSGGGSQFF; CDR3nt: TGTGCCAGCAGCGCCGCCGGGACTAGCGGGGGAGGGTCGCAGTTCTTC
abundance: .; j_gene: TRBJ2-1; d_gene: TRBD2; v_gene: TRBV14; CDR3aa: CASSQVRGGGGGSYNEQFF; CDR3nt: TGTGCCAGCAGCCAAGTCCGGGGCGGGGGGGGAGGCTCCTACAATGAGCAGTTCTTC
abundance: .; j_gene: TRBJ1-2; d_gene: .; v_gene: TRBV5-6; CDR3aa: CASSPPTAF; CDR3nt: TGTGCCAGCAGCCCCCCGACTGCCTTC
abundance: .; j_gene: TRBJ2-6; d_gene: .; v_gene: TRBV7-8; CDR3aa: CASSLSKRSASGANVLTF; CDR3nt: TGTGCCAGCAGCCTCTCAAAGAGGAGCGCGTCTGGGGCCAACGTCCTGACTTTC
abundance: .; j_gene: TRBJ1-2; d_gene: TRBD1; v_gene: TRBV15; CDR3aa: CATSRDLVRDRVGGYTF; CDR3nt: TGTGCCACCAGCAGAGATCTGGTAAGGGACAGGGTTGGCGGCTACACCTTC